This T cell receptor (beta chain) was profiled in a study of Graves' ophthalmopathy and Graves' hyperthyroidism listed by TCRdb under 2018. Broadly, across the study: Peripheral blood was collected before any treatment was given, at the time of initial diagnosis. The study used TCR beta repertoire signatures to distinguish Graves' ophthalmopathy from Graves' hyperthyroidism and to predict progression to ophthalmopathy. In total, 135 blood samples were TCR-sequenced: 40 to 45 ophthalmopathy, over 70 hyperthyroidism and approximately 17 hyperthyroidism-to-ophthalmopathy patients. To explore V-J signatures that distinguish ophthalmopathy from hyperthyroidism, a discovery set of 100 patients was enrolled, made up of about 40 with ophthalmopathy and around 60 with stable hyperthyroidism. An independent validation cohort comprised 18 hyperthyroidism patients and some 16 patients who later progressed from hyperthyroidism to ophthalmopathy. In a handful of hyperthyroidism patients, the T-cell repertoire of thyroid tissue was compared with the T-cell repertoire of blood. Following sampling, methimazole starting at 30 mg daily was administered to hyperthyroidism patients, and high-dose intravenous methylprednisolone was administered to ophthalmopathy patients. The 85 to 100 discovery patients were randomly split 7:3 into training and test sets.

For repertoire sequencing, the TCR beta CDR3 regions were amplified from RNA transcripts. HTBI primers and the Qiagen OneStep RT-PCR kit were used in a first-round RT-PCR, which was followed by a second-round multiplex PCR, size selection and purification. Libraries were sequenced paired-end with 100 bp reads on an Illumina HiSeq2000. Processing in the source paper ran as follows. Reads were processed with SOAPnuke, discarding reads with adapters, uncalled bases, mean Phred below 15, or no exact constant-primer or identifier match. High-quality paired reads were merged with COPE v1.2.5. Each unique nucleotide sequence was defined as a clonotype, and clonotypes were aligned to IMGT TRB V, D and J references with MiTCR v1.1. The analysis was limited to V-J combinations with a frequency above 0.0001, which together covered approximately 99% of repertoires. For each V-J combination, a TCR clonal expansion and chaos score was defined as F50 clonal expansion divided by the chaos observed in the TCRdist matrix. Welch's t-statistics and random forest were used to reduce features to 10 to 15 V-J combinations, which were fed into a naive Bayes classifier. The similarity between thyroid and blood repertoires was quantified using the Morisita-Horn index. Clones were called with MiXCR by TCRdb after fastp trimmed the public reads at Q25, and only in-frame beta chains were retained. Rows are unified per CDR3 protein, each entry keeping the most common DNA and genes. TCRdb assigned the V and J calls; the authors' analysis was not used. Across this sample there are 170,000 or so distinct CDR3 sequences, with approximately 38% seen only once. The ten largest clones represent approximately 5.5% of the sample.

This clonotype was recorded at least ten times. Its antigen is unknown. No qualities accompany the bases; no much larger clone lies one base away. The investigation overall reported the following: In validation, the model predicted ophthalmopathy progression with about 71% sensitivity and 72.22% specificity; 12 predicted patients were CT-confirmed with GO in a median of 6.5 months. The 13-signature model separated ophthalmopathy from stable hyperthyroidism with approximately 90% sensitivity and 81.08% specificity in cross-validation, and 80%/75% in the test set. Most expanded thyroid clonotypes with frequency above 0.001 were also detected in blood, suggesting blood repertoires may reflect the thyroid immune response. No statistical method was used to set the sample size in advance, and the investigators knew which group each participant was assigned to.

Ophthalmopathy patients were characterized by moderately to severely active disease, a Clinical Activity Score of at least 3, a NOSPECS grade of at least 4, and a disease duration under 3 months. Anyone with other autoimmune diseases, uncontrolled infections, pregnancy or lactation was excluded from the study. Clinical symptoms, serum thyroxine, TRAb, thyroid ultrasound and orbital computed tomography formed the basis of the diagnosis. Ficoll-Paque density gradient centrifugation was used to isolate PBMCs from around 9.1 ml of fresh peripheral blood. Total RNA was extracted with Trizol reagent and quality-checked on an Agilent 2100 Bioanalyzer. The receptor was isolated from a middle-aged woman with Graves' ophthalmopathy. Donor details come from another sample of the same person, matched by shared clones. Sequenced sample: peripheral blood.

The CDR3 here reads CASSPRTSGLQETQYF. The bases read TGTGCCAGCAGTCCACGGACTAGCGGATTACAAGAGACCCAGTACTTC. This chain joins TRBV27 to TRBJ2-5, with TRBD2 identical over 10 junction bases. Per the germline V gene (reference sequence), MNHEY is the CDR1 and SMNVEV is the CDR2. The CDR3 holds 16 amino acids from the cysteine to the phenylalanine. Left in the record is the CDR3 DNA by itself, 48 bases read in frame from the first base. The junction shows trimming of 5 bases on V and 2 bases on J, and the gene matches do not reach 8 bases of it.